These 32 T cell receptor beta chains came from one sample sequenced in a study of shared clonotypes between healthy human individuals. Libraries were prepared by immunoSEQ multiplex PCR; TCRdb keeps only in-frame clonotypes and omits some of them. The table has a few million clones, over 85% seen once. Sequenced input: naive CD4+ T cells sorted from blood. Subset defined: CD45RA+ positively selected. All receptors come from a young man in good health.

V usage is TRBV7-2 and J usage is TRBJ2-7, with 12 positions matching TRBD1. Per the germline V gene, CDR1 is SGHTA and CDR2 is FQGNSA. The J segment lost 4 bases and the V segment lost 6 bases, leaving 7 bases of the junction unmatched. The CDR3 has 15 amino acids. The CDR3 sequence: CASSYGTGGAYEQYF. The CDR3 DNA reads TGTGCCAGCAGTTATGGGACAGGGGGCGCGTACGAGCAGTACTTC.

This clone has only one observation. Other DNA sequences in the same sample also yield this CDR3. The CDR3 coding sequence is TGCGCCAGCAGCTTGGAGGGGGGCTCTGGGGCCAACGTCCTGACTTTC. The encoded protein is CASSLEGGSGANVLTF. This chain joins TRBV5-1 and TRBJ2-6; possibly TRBD1 or TRBD2 for D (6 bases each). The CDR3 sequence is 16 residues long. From germline, CDR1 is SGHRS and CDR2 YFSETQ. With 0 bases removed from V and 0 bases from J, the gap between germline ends came to 7 bases.

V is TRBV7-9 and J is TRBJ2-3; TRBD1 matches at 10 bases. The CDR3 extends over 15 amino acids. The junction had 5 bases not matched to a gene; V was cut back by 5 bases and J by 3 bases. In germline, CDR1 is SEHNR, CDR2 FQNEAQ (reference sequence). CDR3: CASSPGTGVTDTQYF. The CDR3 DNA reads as TGTGCCAGCAGCCCGGGGACAGGGGTAACAGATACGCAGTATTTT.

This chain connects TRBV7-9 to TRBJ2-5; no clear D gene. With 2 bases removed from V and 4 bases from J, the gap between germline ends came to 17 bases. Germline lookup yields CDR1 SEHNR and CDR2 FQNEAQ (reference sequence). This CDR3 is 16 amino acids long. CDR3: CASSLWAGADGETQYF. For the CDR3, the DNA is TGTGCCAGCAGCTTATGGGCAGGAGCCGACGGAGAGACCCAGTACTTC.

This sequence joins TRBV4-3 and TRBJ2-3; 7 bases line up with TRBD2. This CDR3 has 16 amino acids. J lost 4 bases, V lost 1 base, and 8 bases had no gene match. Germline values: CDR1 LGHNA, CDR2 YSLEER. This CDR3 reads CASSQGSSAGADTQYF. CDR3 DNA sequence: TGCGCCAGCAGCCAAGGAAGTAGCGCGGGGGCAGATACGCAGTATTTT.

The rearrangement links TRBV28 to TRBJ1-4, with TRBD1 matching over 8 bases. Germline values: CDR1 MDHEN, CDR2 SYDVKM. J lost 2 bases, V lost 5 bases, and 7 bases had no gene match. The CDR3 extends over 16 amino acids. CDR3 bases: TGTGCCAGCAGTCGGACAGGGACGAAGACTAATGAAAAACTGTTTTTT. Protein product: CASSRTGTKTNEKLFF.

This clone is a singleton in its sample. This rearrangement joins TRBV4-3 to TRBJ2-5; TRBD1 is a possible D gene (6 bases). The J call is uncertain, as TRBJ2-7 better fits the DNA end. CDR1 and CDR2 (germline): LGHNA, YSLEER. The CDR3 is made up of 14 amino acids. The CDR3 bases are TGCGCCAGCAGCCAAGGTACAGGGCGCGACGAGCAGTACTTC. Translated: CASSQGTGRDEQYF.

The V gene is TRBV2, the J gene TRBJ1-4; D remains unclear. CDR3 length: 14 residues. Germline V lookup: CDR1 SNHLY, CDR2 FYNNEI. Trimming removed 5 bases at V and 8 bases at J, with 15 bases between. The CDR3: CASSTPRTGEKLFF. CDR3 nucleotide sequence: TGTGCCAGCAGTACCCCGCGAACCGGGGAAAAACTGTTTTTT.

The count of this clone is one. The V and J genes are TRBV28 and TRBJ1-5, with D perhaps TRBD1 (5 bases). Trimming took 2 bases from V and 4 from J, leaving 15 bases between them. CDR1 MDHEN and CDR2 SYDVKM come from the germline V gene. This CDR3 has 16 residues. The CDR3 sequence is CASSLSAGHPNQPQHF. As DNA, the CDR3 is TGTGCCAGCAGTTTAAGTGCCGGACACCCAAATCAGCCCCAGCATTTT.

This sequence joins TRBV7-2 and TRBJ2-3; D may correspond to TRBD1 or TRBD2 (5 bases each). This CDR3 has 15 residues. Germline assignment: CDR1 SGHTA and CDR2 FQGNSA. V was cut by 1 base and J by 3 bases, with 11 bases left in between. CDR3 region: CASSLGGTPTDTQYF. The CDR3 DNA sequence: TGTGCCAGCAGCTTAGGAGGGACGCCGACAGATACGCAGTATTTT.

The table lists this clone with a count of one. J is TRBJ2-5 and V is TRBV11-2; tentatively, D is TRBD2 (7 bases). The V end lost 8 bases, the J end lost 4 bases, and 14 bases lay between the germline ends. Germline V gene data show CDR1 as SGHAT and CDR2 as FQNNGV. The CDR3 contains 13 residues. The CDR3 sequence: CASRRGGAETQYF. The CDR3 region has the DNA TGTGCCAGCCGAAGGGGGGGTGCAGAGACCCAGTACTTC.

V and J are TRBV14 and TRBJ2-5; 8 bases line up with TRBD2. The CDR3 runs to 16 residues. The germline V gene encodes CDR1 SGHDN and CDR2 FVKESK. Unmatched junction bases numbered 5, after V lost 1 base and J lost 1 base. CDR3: CASSQVSRGGQETQYF. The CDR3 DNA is TGTGCCAGCAGCCAAGTGTCCCGGGGGGGCCAAGAGACCCAGTACTTC.

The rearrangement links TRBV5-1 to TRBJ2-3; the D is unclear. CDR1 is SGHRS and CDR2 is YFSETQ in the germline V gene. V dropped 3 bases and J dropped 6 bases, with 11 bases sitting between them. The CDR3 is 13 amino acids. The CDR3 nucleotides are TGCGCCAGCAGCTCTACAACTCAGGATACGCAGTATTTT. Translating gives CASSSTTQDTQYF.

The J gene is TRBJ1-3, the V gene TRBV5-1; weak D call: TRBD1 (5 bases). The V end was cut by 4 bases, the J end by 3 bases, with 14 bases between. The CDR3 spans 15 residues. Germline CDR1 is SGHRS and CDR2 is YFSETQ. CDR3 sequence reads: CASSLDTGVGNTIYF. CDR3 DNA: TGCGCCAGCAGCCTAGACACGGGGGTTGGAAACACCATATATTTT. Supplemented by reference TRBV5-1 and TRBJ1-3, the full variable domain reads KAGVTQTPRYLIKTRGQQVTLSCSPISGHRSVSWYQQTPGQGLQFLFEYFSETQRNKGNFPGRFSGRQFSNSRSEMNVSTLELGDSALYLCASSLDTGVGNTIYFGEGSWLTVV.

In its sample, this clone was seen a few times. Here the CDR3 reads CAISPTDSGNTIYF. The CDR3 coding sequence is TGTGCCATCAGCCCTACGGACTCTGGAAACACCATATATTTT. The chain uses TRBV10-3 and TRBJ1-3; D is unclear. The CDR3 loop spans 14 amino acids. Germline V gene lookup returns CDR1 ENHRY and CDR2 SYGVKD. With 6 bases removed from V and 0 bases from J, the gap between germline ends came to 9 bases.

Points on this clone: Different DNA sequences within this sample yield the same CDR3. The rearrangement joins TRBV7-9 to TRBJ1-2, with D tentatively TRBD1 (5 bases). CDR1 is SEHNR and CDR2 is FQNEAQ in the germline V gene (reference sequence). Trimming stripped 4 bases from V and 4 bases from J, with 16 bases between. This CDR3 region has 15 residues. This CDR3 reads CASSSPTELSYGYTF. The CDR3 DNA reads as TGTGCCAGCAGCTCCCCGACAGAGCTTTCCTATGGCTACACCTTC.

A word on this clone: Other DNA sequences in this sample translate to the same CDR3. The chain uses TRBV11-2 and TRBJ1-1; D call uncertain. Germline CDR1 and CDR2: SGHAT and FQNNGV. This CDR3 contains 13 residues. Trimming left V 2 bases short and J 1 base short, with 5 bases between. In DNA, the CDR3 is TGTGCCAGCAGCTTAACCCCGAACACTGAAGCTTTCTTT. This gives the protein CASSLTPNTEAFF.

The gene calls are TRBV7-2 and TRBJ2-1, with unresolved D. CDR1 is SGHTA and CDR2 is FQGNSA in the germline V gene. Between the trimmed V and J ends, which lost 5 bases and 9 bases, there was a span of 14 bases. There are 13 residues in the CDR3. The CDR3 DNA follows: TGTGCCAGCAGCACTTCACCCAGTGGTGAGCAGTTCTTC. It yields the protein CASSTSPSGEQFF.

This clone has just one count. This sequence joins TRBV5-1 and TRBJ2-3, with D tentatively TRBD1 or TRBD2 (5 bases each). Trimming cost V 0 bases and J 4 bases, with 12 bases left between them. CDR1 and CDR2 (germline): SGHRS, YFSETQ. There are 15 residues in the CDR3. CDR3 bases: TGCGCCAGCAGCTTGGAAGGGACGCCTCCAGATACGCAGTATTTT. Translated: CASSLEGTPPDTQYF. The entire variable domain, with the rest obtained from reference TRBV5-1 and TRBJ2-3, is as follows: KAGVTQTPRYLIKTRGQQVTLSCSPISGHRSVSWYQQTPGQGLQFLFEYFSETQRNKGNFPGRFSGRQFSNSRSEMNVSTLELGDSALYLCASSLEGTPPDTQYFGPGTRLTVL.

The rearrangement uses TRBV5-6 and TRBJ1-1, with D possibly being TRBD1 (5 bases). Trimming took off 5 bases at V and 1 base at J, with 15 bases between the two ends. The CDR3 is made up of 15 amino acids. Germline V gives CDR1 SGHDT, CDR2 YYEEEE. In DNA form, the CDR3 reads TGTGCCAGCAGTCTAGGGGCGGGGCCGAACACTGAAGCTTTCTTT. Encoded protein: CASSLGAGPNTEAFF.

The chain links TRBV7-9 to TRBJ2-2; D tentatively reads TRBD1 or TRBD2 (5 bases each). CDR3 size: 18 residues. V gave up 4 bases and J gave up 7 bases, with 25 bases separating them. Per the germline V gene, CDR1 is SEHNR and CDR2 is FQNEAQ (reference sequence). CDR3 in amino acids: CASSSPPSGSPRVGELFF. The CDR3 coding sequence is TGTGCCAGCAGCTCCCCCCCATCAGGGAGCCCGAGGGTCGGGGAGCTGTTTTTT. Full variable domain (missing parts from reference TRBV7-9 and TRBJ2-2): DTGVSQNPRHKITKRGQNVTFRCDPISEHNRLYWYRQTLGQGPEFLTYFQNEAQLEKSRLLSDRFSAERPKGSFSTLEIQRTEQGDSAMYLCASSSPPSGSPRVGELFFGEGSRLTVL.

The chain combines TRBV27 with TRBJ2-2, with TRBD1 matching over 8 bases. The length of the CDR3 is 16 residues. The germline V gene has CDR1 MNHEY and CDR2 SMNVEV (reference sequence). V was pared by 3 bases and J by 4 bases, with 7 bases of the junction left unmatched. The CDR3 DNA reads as TGTGCCAGCAGTTTTGCAGGGGGCTTGAGCACCGGGGAGCTGTTTTTT. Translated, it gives CASSFAGGLSTGELFF.

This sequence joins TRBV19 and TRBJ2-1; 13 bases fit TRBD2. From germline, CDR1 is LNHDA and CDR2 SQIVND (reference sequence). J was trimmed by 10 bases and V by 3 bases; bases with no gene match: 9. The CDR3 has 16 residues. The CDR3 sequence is CASSIELAGGPREQFF. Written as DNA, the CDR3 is TGTGCCAGTAGTATTGAACTAGCGGGAGGGCCCCGGGAGCAGTTCTTC. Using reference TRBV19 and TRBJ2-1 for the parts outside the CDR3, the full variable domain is DGGITQSPKYLFRKEGQNVTLSCEQNLNHDAMYWYRQDPGQGLRLIYYSQIVNDFQKGDIAEGYSVSREKKESFPLTVTSAQKNPTAFYLCASSIELAGGPREQFFGPGTRLTVL.

CDR3 sequence reads: CASSLARGSYNEQFF. Written as DNA, the CDR3 is TGTGCCAGCAGCTTAGCGCGGGGGTCCTACAATGAGCAGTTCTTC. The chain has TRBV7-8 and TRBJ2-1, with 7 positions matching TRBD2. This CDR3 is 15 amino acids long. CDR1 and CDR2 (germline): SGHVS, FQNEAQ. V dropped 0 bases and J dropped 1; count of bases not matched to a gene: 0.

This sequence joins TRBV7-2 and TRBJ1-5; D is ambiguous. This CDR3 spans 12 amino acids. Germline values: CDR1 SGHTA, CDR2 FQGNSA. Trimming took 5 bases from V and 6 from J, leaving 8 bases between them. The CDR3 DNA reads TGTGCCAGCAGCAACTCGGGTCAGCCCCAGCATTTT. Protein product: CASSNSGQPQHF.

Written as DNA, the CDR3 is TGTGCCAGCAGCGGATCCGGGACAGGGCCCCCCATTGAAGCTTTCTTT. Translated: CASSGSGTGPPIEAFF. The rearrangement uses TRBV9 and TRBJ1-1, with 9 bases identical to TRBD1. The germline gives CDR1 SGDLS, CDR2 YYNGEE. CDR3 length: 16 amino acids. The V and J ends lost 3 bases and 7 bases, in that order; junction bases with no gene match: 13.

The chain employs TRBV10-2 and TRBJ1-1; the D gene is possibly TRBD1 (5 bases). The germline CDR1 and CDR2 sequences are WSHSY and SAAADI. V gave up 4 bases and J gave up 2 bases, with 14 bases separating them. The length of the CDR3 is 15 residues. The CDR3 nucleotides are TGCGCCAGCAGTGCAACAGGCAACGGTAACACTGAAGCTTTCTTT. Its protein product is CASSATGNGNTEAFF.

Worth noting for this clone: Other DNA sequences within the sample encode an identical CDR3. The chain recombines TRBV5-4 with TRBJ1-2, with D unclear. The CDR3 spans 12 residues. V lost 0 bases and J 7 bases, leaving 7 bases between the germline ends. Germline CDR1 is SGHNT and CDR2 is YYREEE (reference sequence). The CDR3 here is CASSLAGGGYTF. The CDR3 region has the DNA TGTGCCAGCAGCTTGGCCGGTGGTGGCTACACCTTC.

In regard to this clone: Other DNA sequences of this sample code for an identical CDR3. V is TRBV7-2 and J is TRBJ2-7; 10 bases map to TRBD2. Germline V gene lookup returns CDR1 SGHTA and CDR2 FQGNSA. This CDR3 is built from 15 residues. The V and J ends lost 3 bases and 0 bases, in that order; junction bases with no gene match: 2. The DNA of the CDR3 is TGTGCCAGCAGCTTGAGGACTAGCGGCTCCTACGAGCAGTACTTC. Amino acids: CASSLRTSGSYEQYF.

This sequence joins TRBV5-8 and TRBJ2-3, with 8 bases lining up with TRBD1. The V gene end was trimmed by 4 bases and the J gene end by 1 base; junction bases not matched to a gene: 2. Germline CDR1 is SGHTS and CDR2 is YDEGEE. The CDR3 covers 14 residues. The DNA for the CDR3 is TGTGCCAGCAGCCAGACAGGGGGCACAGATACGCAGTATTTT. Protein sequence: CASSQTGGTDTQYF.

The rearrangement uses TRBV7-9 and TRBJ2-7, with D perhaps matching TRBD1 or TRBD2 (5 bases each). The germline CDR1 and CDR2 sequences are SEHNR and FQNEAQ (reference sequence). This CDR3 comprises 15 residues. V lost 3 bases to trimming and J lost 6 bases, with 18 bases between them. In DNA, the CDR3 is TGTGCCAGCAGCTTTGTGCCGGGGCCTGAAGGCGAGCAGTACTTC. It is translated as CASSFVPGPEGEQYF.

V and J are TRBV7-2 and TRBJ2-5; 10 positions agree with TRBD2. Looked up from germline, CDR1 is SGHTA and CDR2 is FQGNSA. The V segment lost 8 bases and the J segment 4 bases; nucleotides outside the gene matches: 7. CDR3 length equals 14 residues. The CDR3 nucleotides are TGTGCCAGCGGAAAGCGGGGGGGCCTAGAGACCCAGTACTTC. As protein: CASGKRGGLETQYF.